The clone carrying this T cell receptor beta chain was counted a few times. Its specificity is not known. The data were taken from a study of T cell repertoires in cytomegalovirus infection. Background on the study: It was the public TCR beta signatures that indicated both CMV infection and matching HLA type. Whole-study findings and limits: Cumulated frequencies of public TCR beta families served to identify carriers of CMV plus the relevant HLA. The ex vivo response was dominated by HLA-C-restricted CMV-specific TCR beta clonotypes.

MiXCR, run by TCRdb on the reads, gives a single entry per CDR3 protein. The sample yields about 220,000 distinct CDR3 sequences, roughly two fifths seen once. Per the germline V gene, CDR1 is MNHEY and CDR2 is SMNVEV (reference sequence). The CDR3 consists of 14 residues. J lost 5 bases, V lost 5 bases, and 3 bases had no gene match. This clonotype was sampled from a human donor in good health (CMV status not recorded). Some clones in this sample may be carry-over from other donors' samples. This chain uses TRBV27 with TRBJ2-5, with 12 bases lining up with TRBD2. The sequencing used CD8+ T cells from cultured PBMCs, collected from culture after CMV antigen stimulation. The CDR3 nucleotides are TGTGCCAGCAGTCTAGCGGGAGGGCCGGAGACCCAGTACTTC. Protein product: CASSLAGGPETQYF.